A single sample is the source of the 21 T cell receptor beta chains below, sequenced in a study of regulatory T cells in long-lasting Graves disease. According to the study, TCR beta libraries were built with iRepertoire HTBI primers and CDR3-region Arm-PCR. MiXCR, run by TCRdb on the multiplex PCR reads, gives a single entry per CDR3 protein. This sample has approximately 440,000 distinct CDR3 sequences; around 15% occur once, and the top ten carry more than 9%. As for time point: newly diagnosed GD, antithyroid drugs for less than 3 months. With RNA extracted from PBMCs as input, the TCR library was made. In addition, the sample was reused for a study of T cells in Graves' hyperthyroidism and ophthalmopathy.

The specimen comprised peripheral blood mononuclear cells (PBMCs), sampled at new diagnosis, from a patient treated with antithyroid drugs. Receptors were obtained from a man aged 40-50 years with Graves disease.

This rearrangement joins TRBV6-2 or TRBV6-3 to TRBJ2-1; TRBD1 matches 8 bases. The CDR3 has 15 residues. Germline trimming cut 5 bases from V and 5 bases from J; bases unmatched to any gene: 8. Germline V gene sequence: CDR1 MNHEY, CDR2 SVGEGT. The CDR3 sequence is CASSKVGTGDNEQFF. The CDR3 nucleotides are TGTGCCAGCAGTAAGGTCGGGACAGGCGACAATGAGCAGTTCTTC.

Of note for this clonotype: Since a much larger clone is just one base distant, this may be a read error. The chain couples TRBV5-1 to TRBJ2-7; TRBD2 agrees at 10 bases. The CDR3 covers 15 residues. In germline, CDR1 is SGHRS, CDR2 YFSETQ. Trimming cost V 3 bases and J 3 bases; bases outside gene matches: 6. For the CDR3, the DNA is TGCGCCAGCAGCTCTAGCGGGGGAACTCTCTACGAGCAGTACTTC. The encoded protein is CASSSSGGTLYEQYF.

In nucleotides, the CDR3 is TGTGCCACCAGTGATGGGATAAGTCCCCAGTACTTC. Its translation is CATSDGISPQYF. The chain couples TRBV24-1 to TRBJ2-5; D ambiguous. Looked up from germline, CDR1 is KGHDR and CDR2 is SFDVKD. The CDR3 contains 12 residues. Trimming removed 3 bases from V and 9 bases from J, with 10 bases in between.

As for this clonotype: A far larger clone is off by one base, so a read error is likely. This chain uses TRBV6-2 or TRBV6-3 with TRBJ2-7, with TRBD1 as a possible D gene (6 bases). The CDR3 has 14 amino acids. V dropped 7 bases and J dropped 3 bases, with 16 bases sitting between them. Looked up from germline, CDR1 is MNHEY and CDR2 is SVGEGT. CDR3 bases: TGTGCCAGCAAAGCTTCCGGGACAAACTACGAGCAGTACTTC. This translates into CASKASGTNYEQYF.

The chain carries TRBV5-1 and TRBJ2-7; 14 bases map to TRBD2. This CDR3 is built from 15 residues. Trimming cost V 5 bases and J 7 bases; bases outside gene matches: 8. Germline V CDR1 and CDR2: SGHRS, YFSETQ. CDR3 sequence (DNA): TGCGCCAGCAGTGATGGACTAGCGGGAGGAAATGAGCAGTACTTC. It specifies CASSDGLAGGNEQYF.

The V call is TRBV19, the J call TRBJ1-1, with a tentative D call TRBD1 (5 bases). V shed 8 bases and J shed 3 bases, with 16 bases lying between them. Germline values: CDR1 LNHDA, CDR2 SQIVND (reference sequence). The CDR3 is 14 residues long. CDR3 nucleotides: TGTGCCAGTTGGAACTGGGGGAAATACACTGAAGCTTTCTTT. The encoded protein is CASWNWGKYTEAFF.

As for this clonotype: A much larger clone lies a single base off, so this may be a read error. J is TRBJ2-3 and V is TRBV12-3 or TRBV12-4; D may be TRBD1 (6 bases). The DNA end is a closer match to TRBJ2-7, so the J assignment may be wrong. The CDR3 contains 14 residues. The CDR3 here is CASSQLGQLREQYF. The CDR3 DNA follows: TGTGCCAGCAGTCAACTCGGACAGCTCCGCGAGCAGTACTTC.

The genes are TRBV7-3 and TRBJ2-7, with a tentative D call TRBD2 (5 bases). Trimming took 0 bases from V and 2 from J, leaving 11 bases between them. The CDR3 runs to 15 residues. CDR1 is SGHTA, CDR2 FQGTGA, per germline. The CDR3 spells CASSLTDGETYEQYF. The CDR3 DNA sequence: TGTGCCAGCAGCTTAACAGACGGGGAAACCTACGAGCAGTACTTC.

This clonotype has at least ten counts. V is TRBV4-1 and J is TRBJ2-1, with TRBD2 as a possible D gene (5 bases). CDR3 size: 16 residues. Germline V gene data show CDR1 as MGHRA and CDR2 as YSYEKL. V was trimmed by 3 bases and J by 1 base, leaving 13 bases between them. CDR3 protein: CASSQGEGSSYNEQFF. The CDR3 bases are TGCGCCAGCAGCCAGGGAGAGGGTTCATCCTACAATGAGCAGTTCTTC.

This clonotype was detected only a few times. CDR3 in DNA: TGTGCTAGTGGTTTGGGGACTAACTCCTACGAGCAGTACTTC. Amino acid sequence: CASGLGTNSYEQYF. The rearrangement links TRBV12-5 to TRBJ2-7; D perhaps matches TRBD2 (6 bases). In germline, CDR1 is LGHNT, CDR2 FRNRAP. The CDR3 runs to 14 residues. Trimming shortened V by 1 base and J by 0 bases, and 7 bases separated the two germline ends.

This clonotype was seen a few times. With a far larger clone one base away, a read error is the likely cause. The CDR3 here is CASSLAQREASYNEQYF. The CDR3 DNA sequence: TGCGCCAGCAGCTTGGCTCAGCGGGAGGCCTCCTACAATGAGCAGTACTTC. The V call is TRBV5-1, the J call TRBJ2-7; 9 positions agree with TRBD2. Trimming at V came to 0 bases and at J to 7 bases, leaving 14 bases not matched to a gene. CDR1 and CDR2 (germline): SGHRS, YFSETQ. The CDR3 runs to 17 residues.

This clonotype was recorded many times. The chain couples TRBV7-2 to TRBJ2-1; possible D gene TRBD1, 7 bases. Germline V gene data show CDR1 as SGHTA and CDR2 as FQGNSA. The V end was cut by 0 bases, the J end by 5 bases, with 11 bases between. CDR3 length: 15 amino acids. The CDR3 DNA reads TGTGCCAGCAGCTTAGCTGGCGGGACAGACAATGAGCAGTTCTTC. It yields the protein CASSLAGGTDNEQFF.

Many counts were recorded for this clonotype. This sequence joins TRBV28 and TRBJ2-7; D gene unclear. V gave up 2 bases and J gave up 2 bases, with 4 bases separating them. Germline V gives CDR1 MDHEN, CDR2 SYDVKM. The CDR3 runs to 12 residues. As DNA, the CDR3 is TGTGCCAGCAGTTTACCAGCCTACGAGCAGTACTTC. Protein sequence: CASSLPAYEQYF.

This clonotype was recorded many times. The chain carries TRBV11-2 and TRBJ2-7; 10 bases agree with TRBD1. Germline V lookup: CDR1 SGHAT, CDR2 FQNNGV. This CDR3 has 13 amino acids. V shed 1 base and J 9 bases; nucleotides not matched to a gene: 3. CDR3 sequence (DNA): TGTGCCAGCAGCTTAGCCTGGACAGGGGGGCAGTACTTC. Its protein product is CASSLAWTGGQYF.

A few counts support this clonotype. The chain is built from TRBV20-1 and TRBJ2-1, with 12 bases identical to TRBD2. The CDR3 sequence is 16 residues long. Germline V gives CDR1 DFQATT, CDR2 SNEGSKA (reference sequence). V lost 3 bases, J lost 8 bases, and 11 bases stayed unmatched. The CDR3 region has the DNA TGCAGTGCTAGTTCCATGACTAGCGGGAGAGGTGATGAGCAGTTCTTC. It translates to CSASSMTSGRGDEQFF.

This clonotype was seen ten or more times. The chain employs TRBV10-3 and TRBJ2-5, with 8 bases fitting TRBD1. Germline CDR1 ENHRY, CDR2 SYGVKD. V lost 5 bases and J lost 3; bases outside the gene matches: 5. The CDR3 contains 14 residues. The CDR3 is CAISSLTGEETQYF. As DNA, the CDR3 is TGTGCCATCAGTTCTTTGACAGGGGAAGAGACCCAGTACTTC.

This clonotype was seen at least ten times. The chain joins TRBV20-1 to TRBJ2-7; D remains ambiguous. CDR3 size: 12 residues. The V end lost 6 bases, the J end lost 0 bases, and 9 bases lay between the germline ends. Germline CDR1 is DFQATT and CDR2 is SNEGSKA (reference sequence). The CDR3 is CSAPDLSYEQYF. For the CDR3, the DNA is TGCAGTGCCCCCGACCTCTCCTACGAGCAGTACTTC.

CDR3 sequence (DNA): TGTGCCAGCAGCTGGGCCAGCGGGGAAGAGACCCAGTACTTC. Amino acids: CASSWASGEETQYF. The chain employs TRBV5-4 and TRBJ2-5; 7 bases agree with TRBD2. Germline V gene sequence: CDR1 SGHNT, CDR2 YYREEE (reference sequence). V dropped 3 bases and J dropped 3; count of bases not matched to a gene: 5. This CDR3 comprises 14 residues.

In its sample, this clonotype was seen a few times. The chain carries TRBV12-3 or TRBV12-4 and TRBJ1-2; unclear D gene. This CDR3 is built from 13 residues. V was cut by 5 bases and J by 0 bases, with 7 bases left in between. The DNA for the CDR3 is TGTGCCAGCAGTCCCCATTCTAACTATGGCTACACCTTC. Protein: CASSPHSNYGYTF.

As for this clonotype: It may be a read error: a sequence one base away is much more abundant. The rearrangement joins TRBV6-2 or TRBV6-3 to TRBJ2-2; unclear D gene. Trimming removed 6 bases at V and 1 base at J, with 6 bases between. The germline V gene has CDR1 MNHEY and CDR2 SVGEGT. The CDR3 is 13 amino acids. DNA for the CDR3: TGTGCCAGCAGGAACTGGAACACCGGGGAGCTGTTTTTT. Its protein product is CASRNWNTGELFF.

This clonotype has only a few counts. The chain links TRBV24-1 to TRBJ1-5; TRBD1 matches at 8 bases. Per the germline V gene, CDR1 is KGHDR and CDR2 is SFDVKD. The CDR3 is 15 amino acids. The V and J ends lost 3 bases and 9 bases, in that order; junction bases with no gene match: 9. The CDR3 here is CATSDTGGQGLPQHF. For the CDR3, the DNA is TGTGCCACCAGTGATACCGGAGGACAGGGTCTGCCCCAGCATTTT.